This T cell receptor beta chain derives from a study of cytomegalovirus exposure and HLA in healthy donors. Study-wide context: The same platform used for the approximately 670 first-cohort repertoires was also used for the roughly 120 validation repertoires, as a later analysis reported. General study points: Rare sequences made up most TCRs, while some public TCRs were found in many donors. The study labeled 170 or so TCR beta chains cytomegalovirus-associated.

This clone occurred once. Its antigen remains unidentified. The protocol was immunoSEQ multiplex PCR, while the TCRdb copy is restricted to in-frame clones and leaves out a portion. The repertoire holds about 150,000 clones, with about 82% as singletons. V was pared by 4 bases and J by 4 bases, with 6 bases of the junction left unmatched. The germline CDR1 and CDR2 sequences are SGHDN and FVKESK. This CDR3 has 14 amino acids. This chain joins TRBV14 and TRBJ1-2; 7 bases are shared with TRBD1. Input material: PBMCs. The receptor was isolated from a human donor in good health. In nucleotides, the CDR3 is TGTGCCAGCAGCCCTCGGGACAGATCCTATGGCTACACCTTC. Protein: CASSPRDRSYGYTF.